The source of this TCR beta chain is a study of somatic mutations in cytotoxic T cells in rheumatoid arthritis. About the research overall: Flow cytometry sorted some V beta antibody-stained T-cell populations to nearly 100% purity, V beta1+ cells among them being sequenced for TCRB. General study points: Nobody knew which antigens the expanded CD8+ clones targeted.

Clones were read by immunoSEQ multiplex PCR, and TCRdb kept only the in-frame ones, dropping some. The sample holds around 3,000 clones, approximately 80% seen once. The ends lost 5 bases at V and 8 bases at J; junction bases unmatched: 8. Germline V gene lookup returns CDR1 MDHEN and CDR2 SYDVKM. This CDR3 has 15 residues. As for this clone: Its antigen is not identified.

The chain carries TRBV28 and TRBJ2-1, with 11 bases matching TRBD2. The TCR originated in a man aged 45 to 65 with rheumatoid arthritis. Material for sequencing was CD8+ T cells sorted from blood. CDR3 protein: CASSLGLAEGDEQFF. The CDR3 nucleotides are TGTGCCAGCAGTCTGGGACTAGCGGAGGGGGATGAGCAGTTCTTC.